This is a list of T cell receptor beta chains from one sample in a study of long-term antiretroviral therapy in people with HIV. Profiled with immunoSEQ multiplex PCR; TCRdb holds only in-frame clones, not every one. The repertoire includes tens of thousands of clones, about 85% of them detected once, and around 8.3% sits in the top ten. The sample was unsorted PBMCs, taken 3 years after starting antiretroviral therapy. Receptor source: a man between 35 and 55 years old with HIV. The CDR3 runs from the conserved cysteine through the conserved F or W. Each record gives: J gene, V gene, clone size, CDR3 protein. Clone size is stated in some rows and not others, as once, few, many or a class when expanded.

j_call: TRBJ2-2
v_call: TRBV27
clone_size: -
cdr3_aa: CASSFERGELFF

j_call: TRBJ2-7
v_call: TRBV30
clone_size: -
cdr3_aa: CAWSVRGTLFHEQYF

j_call: TRBJ1-6
v_call: TRBV27
clone_size: -
cdr3_aa: CASRTGYHNSPLHF

j_call: TRBJ2-3
v_call: TRBV5-1
clone_size: -
cdr3_aa: CASTGTGRPDTQYF

j_call: TRBJ2-4
v_call: TRBV5-6
clone_size: -
cdr3_aa: CASSLALLAKNIQYF

j_call: TRBJ2-3
v_call: TRBV13
clone_size: -
cdr3_aa: CASSLGLAVSYTQYF

j_call: TRBJ1-2
v_call: TRBV2
clone_size: once
cdr3_aa: CASISDRGGYGYTF

j_call: TRBJ1-2
v_call: TRBV27
clone_size: -
cdr3_aa: CASRPDSLNYGYTF

j_call: TRBJ2-5
v_call: TRBV2
clone_size: once
cdr3_aa: CASRYRFRETQYF

j_call: TRBJ2-3
v_call: TRBV5-1
clone_size: -
cdr3_aa: CASSGIPGLAGDTQYF

j_call: TRBJ2-2
v_call: TRBV7-9
clone_size: -
cdr3_aa: CASSSDEARELFF

j_call: TRBJ2-3
v_call: TRBV10-2
clone_size: -
cdr3_aa: CASQRGETDTQYF

j_call: TRBJ1-5
v_call: TRBV15
clone_size: -
cdr3_aa: CATSRVFAGSNQPQHF

j_call: TRBJ2-7
v_call: TRBV19
clone_size: -
cdr3_aa: CASSITRRGDYEQYF

j_call: TRBJ2-7
v_call: TRBV6-1
clone_size: -
cdr3_aa: CASSTTDSYEQYF

j_call: TRBJ1-2
v_call: TRBV2
clone_size: -
cdr3_aa: CASSERDRGPLDYGYTF

j_call: TRBJ2-1
v_call: TRBV9
clone_size: -
cdr3_aa: CASSGNNEQFF

j_call: TRBJ1-1
v_call: TRBV18
clone_size: -
cdr3_aa: CASSPTGGNTEAFF

j_call: TRBJ2-7
v_call: TRBV9
clone_size: -
cdr3_aa: CASSVGSLAGYEQYF

j_call: TRBJ2-7
v_call: TRBV5-6
clone_size: -
cdr3_aa: CASSLAGGLSYEQYF

j_call: TRBJ2-5
v_call: TRBV15
clone_size: -
cdr3_aa: CATSSGLAGIQETQYF

j_call: TRBJ2-1
v_call: TRBV2
clone_size: once
cdr3_aa: CASRQAGGYNEQFF

j_call: TRBJ1-3
v_call: TRBV6-1
clone_size: -
cdr3_aa: CASSASAGGSGNTIYF

j_call: TRBJ2-3
v_call: TRBV7-3
clone_size: once
cdr3_aa: CASSPEGGTTDTQYF

j_call: TRBJ2-7
v_call: TRBV11-3
clone_size: -
cdr3_aa: CASSTRHYYEQYF

j_call: TRBJ2-7
v_call: TRBV19
clone_size: -
cdr3_aa: CASSMAGVPYEQYF

j_call: TRBJ1-2
v_call: TRBV5-1
clone_size: -
cdr3_aa: CASSSEGPTGGYGYTF

j_call: TRBJ2-5
v_call: TRBV7-8
clone_size: -
cdr3_aa: CASSHGQETQYF

j_call: TRBJ2-7
v_call: TRBV6-1
clone_size: -
cdr3_aa: CASRSDRDYEQYF

j_call: TRBJ1-1
v_call: TRBV5-6
clone_size: -
cdr3_aa: CASSLTGGMGTEAFF

j_call: TRBJ2-1
v_call: TRBV13
clone_size: -
cdr3_aa: CASSLLTSGSRSHEQFF

j_call: TRBJ1-4
v_call: TRBV19
clone_size: -
cdr3_aa: CASSIPGATNEKLFF

j_call: TRBJ1-1
v_call: TRBV30
clone_size: -
cdr3_aa: CAWTRGVMNTEAFF

j_call: TRBJ2-7
v_call: TRBV10-3
clone_size: -
cdr3_aa: CAISGAGTEGEQYF

j_call: TRBJ1-5
v_call: TRBV18
clone_size: -
cdr3_aa: CASYGTGSEPQHF

j_call: TRBJ1-5
v_call: TRBV12-5
clone_size: -
cdr3_aa: CASGFGGRQPQHF

j_call: TRBJ2-2
v_call: TRBV7-9
clone_size: -
cdr3_aa: CASSLWTSGSTGELFF

j_call: TRBJ1-1
v_call: TRBV5-1
clone_size: -
cdr3_aa: CASSSMALLGTEAFF

j_call: TRBJ2-3
v_call: TRBV2
clone_size: -
cdr3_aa: CASSDSAPEVTDTQYF

j_call: TRBJ2-6
v_call: TRBV2
clone_size: -
cdr3_aa: CASRPPPALSSGANVLTF

j_call: TRBJ1-1
v_call: TRBV7-6
clone_size: -
cdr3_aa: CASSYPLDREHTEAFF

j_call: TRBJ2-2
v_call: TRBV2
clone_size: -
cdr3_aa: CASRLAGYTGELFF

j_call: TRBJ2-7
v_call: TRBV19
clone_size: -
cdr3_aa: CASSSRSGGLSYEQYF

j_call: TRBJ1-5
v_call: TRBV28
clone_size: once
cdr3_aa: CASSLNRDRIYSNQPQHF

j_call: TRBJ2-7
v_call: TRBV4-1
clone_size: once
cdr3_aa: CASSQDRNRYAYEQYF

j_call: TRBJ2-1
v_call: TRBV7-8
clone_size: few
cdr3_aa: CASSLSGSAYNEQFF

j_call: TRBJ2-6
v_call: TRBV4-1
clone_size: -
cdr3_aa: CASSQAQSGSRAGANVLTF

j_call: TRBJ2-5
v_call: TRBV7-2
clone_size: -
cdr3_aa: CASSLSRSGETQYF

j_call: TRBJ1-2
v_call: TRBV19
clone_size: -
cdr3_aa: CASTAGVNYGYTF

j_call: TRBJ2-7
v_call: TRBV18
clone_size: -
cdr3_aa: CASSPQQGSSYEQYF

j_call: TRBJ1-5
v_call: TRBV19
clone_size: -
cdr3_aa: CASSLGTGAAQPQHF

j_call: TRBJ1-1
v_call: TRBV4-1
clone_size: -
cdr3_aa: CASTRRDRVDTEAFF